The sequence of this T cell receptor (beta chain) was determined in a study of cytomegalovirus exposure and HLA in healthy donors listed by TCRdb under 2017. Regarding the research as a whole: According to a later analysis, the 120 or so validation repertoires were produced on the same platform as the 680 or so repertoires of the first cohort. To predict cytomegalovirus infection status, the study brought together high-throughput TCR immunosequencing, statistical association of individual TCRs with disease status, and machine learning. Besides the first cohort of more than 650 subjects, a separate validation cohort made up of some 110 different subjects was used. The aim of the study was to test whether cataloging public T cell receptors could identify signatures of past pathogen exposure. On the study overall, not on this receptor specifically: All 110 or so repertoires were used to score co-occurrence in the validation cohort in a later analysis, because that analysis had no HLA typing for the cohort. Of the cluster scores, roughly 95% were above 0 in a later analysis, which found that TCRs clustered in the first cohort also tended to co-occur in the roughly 130 validation repertoires. A few of the identified cytomegalovirus-associated TCR beta chains were confirmed in vitro to be specific for cytomegalovirus antigens. Most TCR sequences were seen in very few donors, while some public TCRs were found in many individuals. The study listed around 160 TCR beta chains as associated with cytomegalovirus. The classifier was reported to diagnose cytomegalovirus status with high specificity and sensitivity in both the original cohort and the validation cohort. The authors suggested that the approach could potentially be generalized to other disease states and immunological phenotypes.

Donors formed part of the validation cohort, which comprised 95 to 150 subjects and was distinct from the first cohort of several hundred subjects. Worth noting for this clone: The antigen this receptor binds is unknown. There are no base qualities to consult, and no much larger clone falls within one base.

Library method: the immunoSEQ multiplex PCR assay. In the source study's methods: To diagnose cytomegalovirus status from the catalog of TCR beta chain sequences, a statistical classification framework was built. The clones in this table, taken by TCRdb from immuneACCESS, are in-frame only. Not every clone is retained; where verified, under half of the shortfall comes from an unresolved V gene, and the cause of the rest is unknown. V and J calls and clone size come straight from that table; D and trimming were deduced from the DNA. The sample table records around 170,000 clones; approximately 81% of these occur just once. Roughly 15% of the sample is held by the ten biggest clonotypes. This clonotype originated in a man aged 18 to 35 in good health and CMV-seropositive. The sequencing input was PBMCs.

The CDR3 region has the sequence CASSQVSRAYEQYF. The DNA reads TGCGCCAGCAGCCAAGTTAGCAGGGCGTACGAGCAGTACTTC. This chain joins TRBV4-1 to TRBJ2-7, and the D gene may be TRBD1, 5 bases matching. The CDR3 covers 14 residues, taking in both the cysteine and the phenylalanine. The sequence is cut down to CDR3 DNA, 42 bases in frame from base 1. A distance of 11 bases separates the germline ends of V and J, which lose 1 base and 4 bases respectively. Via the germline V gene, CDR1 is MGHRA and CDR2 YSYEKL.